Presented here are 9 T cell receptor beta chains from one specimen sequenced in a study of blood T cell repertoires in COVID-19 (dated by TCRdb to 2020 to 2022). The protocol used for the library was the immunoSEQ multiplex PCR assay. TCRdb provides this immuneACCESS table in a form limited to in-frame rearrangements. Some clones are lacking; in checked studies, under half of them reflect an unresolved V gene, and why the rest are absent is not known. The table for this sample lists roughly 250,000 clones; 87% of them were counted only once. The ten top clones hold about 6% of the sample. The sequencing input was PBMCs or T cells enriched from blood (not recorded which). These receptors originate from a woman aged 25-40 years with acute COVID-19.

J is TRBJ2-7 and V is TRBV18; 10 bases fit TRBD1. The CDR3 is 19 residues long. After removal of 3 bases from V and 5 bases from J, the junction contained 19 bases not matched to a gene. CDR1 is KGHSH, CDR2 LQKENI, per germline. The DNA of the CDR3 is TGTGCCAGCTCACCTCTTGGGACAGGGGTTGCTGAAAAGCCCCACGAGCAGTACTTC. Translation gives CASSPLGTGVAEKPHEQYF.

The chain recombines TRBV28 with TRBJ2-2; 8 bases map to TRBD1. Germline lookup yields CDR1 MDHEN and CDR2 SYDVKM. The length of the CDR3 is 17 residues. V dropped 5 bases and J dropped 1; count of bases not matched to a gene: 9. The CDR3 bases are TGTGCCAGCAGTCGAATACGGACAGGGTGGAACACCGGGGAGCTGTTTTTT. Protein sequence: CASSRIRTGWNTGELFF.

The DNA for the CDR3 is TGCGCCAGCAGCCAAGGTTTTGGGACAGGGTATAGCAATCAGCCCCAGCATTTT. Amino acids: CASSQGFGTGYSNQPQHF. The chain combines TRBV4-1 with TRBJ1-5; 9 positions agree with TRBD1. The CDR3 length is 18 residues. Trimming at V came to 1 base and at J to 0 bases, leaving 7 bases not matched to a gene. Germline assignment: CDR1 MGHRA and CDR2 YSYEKL.

The rearrangement uses TRBV10-1 and TRBJ1-1; TRBD1 agrees at 8 bases. The CDR3 sequence is 14 residues long. From germline, CDR1 is WNHNN and CDR2 SYGVQD (reference sequence). The trim removed 4 bases at V and 5 bases at J, leaving 6 bases unmatched. The CDR3 protein is CASSATGARTEAFF. The CDR3 DNA reads TGCGCCAGCAGTGCGACAGGGGCCCGTACTGAAGCTTTCTTT.

V usage is TRBV10-1 and J usage is TRBJ2-7; TRBD1 agrees at 9 bases. V was clipped by 3 bases and J by 3 bases; unmatched bases: 9. This CDR3 region has 16 residues. The germline gives CDR1 WNHNN, CDR2 SYGVQD (reference sequence). CDR3 DNA sequence: TGCGCCAGCAGTGATGCCGGGACAGGGAATATCTACGAGCAGTACTTC. Protein sequence: CASSDAGTGNIYEQYF.

This clone is labeled as medium-sized. This chain uses TRBV2 with TRBJ1-5; TRBD1 matches at 8 bases. V was pared by 6 bases and J by 0 bases, with 4 bases of the junction left unmatched. Germline assignment: CDR1 SNHLY and CDR2 FYNNEI. The length of the CDR3 is 15 residues. The CDR3 loop reads CASSLGQVSNQPQHF. The CDR3 DNA follows: TGTGCCAGCAGCTTGGGACAGGTTAGCAATCAGCCCCAGCATTTT.

This rearrangement joins TRBV5-1 to TRBJ2-7; the D gene is possibly TRBD2 (6 bases). V lost 0 bases, J lost 2 bases, and 18 bases lay in between. The CDR3 is made up of 17 amino acids. Germline V gene lookup returns CDR1 SGHRS and CDR2 YFSETQ. In DNA, the CDR3 is TGCGCCAGCAGCTTGGCCTCATTGTTGGGCGGGACCTACGAGCAGTACTTC. As protein: CASSLASLLGGTYEQYF.

J is TRBJ2-3 and V is TRBV20-1; D remains ambiguous. CDR1 DFQATT and CDR2 SNEGSKA come from the germline V gene (reference sequence). The CDR3 runs to 15 residues. Trimming pared 3 bases from V and 1 base from J, leaving 14 bases between. The CDR3 DNA is TGCAGTGCTAGTCCTCTAGTTCCGGGCACAGATACGCAGTATTTT. It codes for CSASPLVPGTDTQYF.

This chain uses TRBV5-5 with TRBJ2-7; TRBD2 agrees at 10 bases. The germline V gene has CDR1 SGHKS and CDR2 YYEKEE (reference sequence). V was pared by 0 bases and J by 5 bases, with 2 bases of the junction left unmatched. The CDR3 is made up of 14 amino acids. CDR3 amino acids: CASSLASGGHEQYF. The CDR3 bases are TGTGCCAGCAGCTTGGCTAGCGGGGGCCACGAGCAGTACTTC. Variable domain in full (rest from reference TRBV5-5 and TRBJ2-7): DAGVTQSPTHLIKTRGQQVTLRCSPISGHKSVSWYQQVLGQGPQFIFQYYEKEERGRGNFPDRFSARQFPNYSSELNVNALLLGDSALYLCASSLASGGHEQYFGPGTRLTVT.